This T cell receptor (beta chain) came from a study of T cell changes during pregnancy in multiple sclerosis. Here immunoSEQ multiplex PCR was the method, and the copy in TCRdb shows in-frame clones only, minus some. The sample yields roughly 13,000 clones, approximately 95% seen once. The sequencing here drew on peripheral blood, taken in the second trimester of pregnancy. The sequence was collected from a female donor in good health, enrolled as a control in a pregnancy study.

Here the CDR3 DNA reads TGTGCCAGCAGCTTGCCCCGGACAGGAGGGGACACTGAAGCTTTCTTT. Translating gives CASSLPRTGGDTEAFF. V is TRBV13 and J is TRBJ1-1, with 7 bases aligning to TRBD1. V trimming: 3 bases; J trimming: 3 bases; junction bases outside the gene matches: 10. Germline V lookup: CDR1 PRHDT, CDR2 FYEKMQ (reference sequence). This CDR3 has 16 amino acids.